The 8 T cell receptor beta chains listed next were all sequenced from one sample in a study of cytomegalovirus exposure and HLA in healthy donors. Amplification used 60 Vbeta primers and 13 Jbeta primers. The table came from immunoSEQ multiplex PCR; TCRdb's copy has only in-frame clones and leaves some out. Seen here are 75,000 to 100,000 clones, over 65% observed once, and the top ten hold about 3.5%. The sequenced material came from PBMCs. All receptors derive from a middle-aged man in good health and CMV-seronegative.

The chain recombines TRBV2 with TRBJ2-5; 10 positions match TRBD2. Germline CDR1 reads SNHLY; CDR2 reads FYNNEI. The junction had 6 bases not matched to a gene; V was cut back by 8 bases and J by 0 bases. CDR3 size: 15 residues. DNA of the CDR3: TGTGCCAGCCAAAAACTAGCGGGGAACCAAGAGACCCAGTACTTC. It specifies CASQKLAGNQETQYF.

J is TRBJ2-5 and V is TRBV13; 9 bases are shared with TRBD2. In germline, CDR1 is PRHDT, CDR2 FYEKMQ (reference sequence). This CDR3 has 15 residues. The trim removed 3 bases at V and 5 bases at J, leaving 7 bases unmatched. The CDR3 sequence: CASSFRHSGGETQYF. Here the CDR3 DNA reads TGTGCCAGCAGCTTCAGACATAGCGGGGGTGAGACCCAGTACTTC.

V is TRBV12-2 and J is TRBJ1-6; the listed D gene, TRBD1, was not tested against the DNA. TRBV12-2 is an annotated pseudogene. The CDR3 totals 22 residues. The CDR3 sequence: CASRLRCGGGADPATYNSPLHF. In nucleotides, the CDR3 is TGTGCAAGTCGCTTAAGGTGTGGTGGGGGCGCCGACCCGGCGACCTATAATTCACCCCTCCACTTT.

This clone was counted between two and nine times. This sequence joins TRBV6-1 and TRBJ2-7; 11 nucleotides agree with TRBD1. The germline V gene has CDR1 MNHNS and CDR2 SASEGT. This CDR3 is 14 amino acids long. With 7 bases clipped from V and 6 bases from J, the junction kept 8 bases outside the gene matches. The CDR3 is CASNHGTGGTEQYF. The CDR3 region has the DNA TGTGCCAGCAATCATGGGACAGGGGGGACCGAGCAGTACTTC.

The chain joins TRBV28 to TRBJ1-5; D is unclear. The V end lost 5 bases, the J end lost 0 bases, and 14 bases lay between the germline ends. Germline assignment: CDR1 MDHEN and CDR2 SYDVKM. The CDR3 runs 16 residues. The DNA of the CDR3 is TGTGCCAGCAGTCAAGGGCGACGGGATAGCAATCAGCCCCAGCATTTT. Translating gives CASSQGRRDSNQPQHF. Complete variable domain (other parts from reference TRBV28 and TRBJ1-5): DVKVTQSSRYLVKRTGEKVFLECVQDMDHENMFWYRQDPGLGLRLIYFSYDVKMKEKGDIPEGYSVSREKKERFSLILESASTNQTSMYLCASSQGRRDSNQPQHFGDGTRLSIL.

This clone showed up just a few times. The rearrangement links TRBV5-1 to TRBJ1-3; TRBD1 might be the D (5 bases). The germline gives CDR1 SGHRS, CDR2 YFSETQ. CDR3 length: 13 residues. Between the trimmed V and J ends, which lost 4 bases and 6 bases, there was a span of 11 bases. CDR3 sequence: CASSSGDANTIYF. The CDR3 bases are TGCGCCAGCAGCAGCGGGGACGCAAACACCATATATTTT.

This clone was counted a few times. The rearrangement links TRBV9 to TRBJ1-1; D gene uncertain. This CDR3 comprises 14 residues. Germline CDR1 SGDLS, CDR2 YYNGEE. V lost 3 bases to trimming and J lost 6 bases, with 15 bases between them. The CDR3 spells CASSGSPARAEAFF. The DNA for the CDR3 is TGTGCCAGCAGCGGAAGCCCCGCTCGGGCTGAAGCTTTCTTT.

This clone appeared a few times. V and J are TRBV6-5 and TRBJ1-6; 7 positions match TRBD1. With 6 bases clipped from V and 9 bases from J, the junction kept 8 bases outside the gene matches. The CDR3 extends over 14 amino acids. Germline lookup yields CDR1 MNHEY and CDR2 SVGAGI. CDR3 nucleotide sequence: TGTGCCAGCAGCCCACGGACAGGATCTTCACCCCTCCACTTT. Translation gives CASSPRTGSSPLHF.